Following are 27 T cell receptor beta chains from one sample sequenced in a study of OX40 agonist ivuxolimab in advanced cancers. Assay: immunoSEQ multiplex PCR; the TCRdb copy retains only in-frame clones and omits some. The sample includes around 16,000 clones, 86% of them seen just once. This material consisted of CD4+ or CD8+ T cells sorted from blood, taken in a trial of the OX40 agonist ivuxolimab. These receptors were taken from an adult with an advanced solid tumor such as melanoma, head and neck, liver or kidney cancer.

This chain links TRBV28 with TRBJ2-5; 8 bases match TRBD2. This CDR3 has 18 residues. Germline V CDR1 and CDR2: MDHEN, SYDVKM. Unmatched junction bases numbered 19, after V lost 3 bases and J lost 7 bases. The DNA for the CDR3 is TGTGCCAGCAGTTTGTGGGATCGGGGGGGACCCCATGTTGGGACCCAGTACTTC. Protein product: CASSLWDRGGPHVGTQYF.

The chain is built from TRBV5-6 and TRBJ2-7; D could derive from TRBD1 or TRBD2 (6 bases each). With 4 bases removed from V and 2 bases from J, the gap between germline ends came to 19 bases. The V gene's germline CDR1 is SGHDT and CDR2 YYEEEE. This CDR3 is 16 amino acids long. The CDR3 sequence: CASSPGAYGGTYEQYF. The CDR3 DNA follows: TGTGCCAGCAGCCCGGGGGCGTACGGGGGCACCTACGAGCAGTACTTC. Full variable domain (outside the CDR3, taken from reference TRBV5-6 and TRBJ2-7): DAGVTQSPTHLIKTRGQQVTLRCSPKSGHDTVSWYQQALGQGPQFIFQYYEEEERQRGNFPDRFSGHQFPNYSSELNVNALLLGDSALYLCASSPGAYGGTYEQYFGPGTRLTVT.

This chain uses TRBV18 with TRBJ1-1; D ambiguous. CDR3 length: 15 amino acids. The germline V and J ends were trimmed by 4 bases and 3 bases, with 15 bases remaining between them. The V gene's germline CDR1 is KGHSH and CDR2 LQKENI. The CDR3 nucleotides are TGTGCCAGCTCACACAAAATCCGACGGGACACTGAAGCTTTCTTT. Translated: CASSHKIRRDTEAFF.

This clone was found a few times. J is TRBJ1-1 and V is TRBV7-9; D remains unclear. The CDR3 spans 13 residues. The germline CDR1 and CDR2 sequences are SEHNR and FQNEAQ (reference sequence). Trimming left V 5 bases short and J 1 base short, with 8 bases between. CDR3 protein: CASSESRNTEAFF. CDR3 DNA sequence: TGTGCCAGCAGCGAATCAAGGAACACTGAAGCTTTCTTT.

The chain combines TRBV5-1 with TRBJ2-1, with 10 bases that match TRBD2. The CDR3 has 15 amino acids. V lost 0 bases and J lost 4; bases outside the gene matches: 1. Per the germline V gene, CDR1 is SGHRS and CDR2 is YFSETQ. The CDR3 loop is CASSLGLAGYNEQFF. The CDR3 DNA sequence: TGCGCCAGCAGCTTGGGACTAGCGGGTTACAATGAGCAGTTCTTC.

The chain combines TRBV4-3 with TRBJ2-7; D call uncertain. CDR3 length: 16 amino acids. V shed 1 base and J shed 4 bases, with 17 bases lying between them. Germline V gives CDR1 LGHNA, CDR2 YSLEER. CDR3 sequence reads: CASSQVFGPLGYEQYF. The CDR3, as DNA: TGCGCCAGCAGCCAAGTGTTCGGGCCACTTGGATACGAGCAGTACTTC.

V usage is TRBV10-1 and J usage is TRBJ2-7, with 7 bases fitting TRBD1. Germline V CDR1 and CDR2: WNHNN, SYGVQD (reference sequence). The CDR3 contains 14 residues. Losses at the gene ends were 0 bases for V and 7 bases for J; bases not matched to a gene: 6. The CDR3 region is CASSESQGVREQYF. DNA of the CDR3: TGCGCCAGCAGTGAGTCCCAGGGGGTAAGGGAGCAGTACTTC.

The chain uses TRBV30 and TRBJ1-1, with 10 bases fitting TRBD1. Per the germline V gene, CDR1 is GTSNPN and CDR2 is SVGIG (reference sequence). The CDR3 extends over 10 amino acids. V shed 7 bases, J shed 10 bases, and the junction held 3 bases outside the gene matches. CDR3 in amino acids: CAYRQGAAFF. CDR3 DNA: TGTGCCTACCGACAGGGGGCAGCTTTCTTT.

This clone has just a few counts. This rearrangement joins TRBV18 to TRBJ2-1; the match to TRBD2 covers 7 bases. This CDR3 comprises 15 residues. The J segment lost 2 bases and the V segment lost 2 bases, leaving 3 bases of the junction unmatched. The germline gives CDR1 KGHSH, CDR2 LQKENI. CDR3 DNA sequence: TGTGCCAGCTCACCAATTCTAGCGGCCTACAATGAGCAGTTCTTC. It codes for CASSPILAAYNEQFF.

The chain couples TRBV6-6 to TRBJ2-3; D is possibly TRBD2 (5 bases). Deletions cut 6 bases from V and 4 bases from J, with 14 bases between. Germline V gene data show CDR1 as MNHNY and CDR2 as SVGAGI (reference sequence). The CDR3 consists of 14 residues. The CDR3 coding sequence is TGTGCCAGCAGCTCTAGCTCTTCCCCAGATACGCAGTATTTT. Translation gives CASSSSSSPDTQYF.

This chain links TRBV30 with TRBJ2-2; D gene uncertain. Looked up from germline, CDR1 is GTSNPN and CDR2 is SVGIG (reference sequence). This CDR3 contains 13 residues. V lost 0 bases, J lost 7 bases, and 9 bases lay in between. The CDR3 loop is CAWSVLEGGELFF. Here the CDR3 DNA reads TGTGCCTGGAGTGTACTTGAAGGCGGGGAGCTGTTTTTT.

This chain links TRBV2 with TRBJ2-5; tentatively, D is TRBD1 or TRBD2 (5 bases each). The ends were cut back, 10 bases at V and 3 bases at J, with 9 bases in the middle. The CDR3 totals 11 residues. Germline values: CDR1 SNHLY, CDR2 FYNNEI. CDR3 DNA sequence: TGTGCCACCCAGGGAGAAGAGACCCAGTACTTC. Translation gives CATQGEETQYF. The full variable domain, in which reference TRBV2 and TRBJ2-5 provide the parts outside the CDR3, is EPEVTQTPSHQVTQMGQEVILRCVPISNHLYFYWYRQILGQKVEFLVSFYNNEISEKSEIFDDQFSVERPDGSNFTLKIRSTKLEDSAMYFCATQGEETQYFGPGTRLLVL.

J is TRBJ2-5 and V is TRBV27; a possible D gene is TRBD1 (6 bases). This CDR3 region has 13 residues. The V end lost 5 bases, the J end lost 6 bases, and 13 bases lay between the germline ends. Germline lookup yields CDR1 MNHEY and CDR2 SMNVEV (reference sequence). The CDR3 loop reads CASSLAGAQTQYF. CDR3 bases: TGTGCCAGCAGTCTTGCAGGGGCGCAGACCCAGTACTTC.

In its sample, this clone was seen once. The chain couples TRBV7-9 to TRBJ2-7, with a weak D call TRBD1 (6 bases). Germline CDR1 is SEHNR and CDR2 is FQNEAQ (reference sequence). There are 16 residues in the CDR3. The ends were cut back, 4 bases at V and 5 bases at J, with 21 bases in the middle. The CDR3 nucleotides read TGTGCCAGCAGCTACAGTACAGGGTCGGGTCGTGACGAGCAGTACTTC. Amino acids: CASSYSTGSGRDEQYF.

The rearrangement uses TRBV2 and TRBJ2-1; tentative D call: TRBD2 (6 bases). Germline V CDR1 and CDR2: SNHLY, FYNNEI. This CDR3 spans 14 amino acids. V was shortened by 7 bases and J by 3 bases, with 13 bases between the two germline ends. Here the CDR3 DNA reads TGTGCCAGCACAAGAGAGGACTACTACAATGAGCAGTTCTTC. Translating gives CASTREDYYNEQFF.

V is TRBV7-9 and J is TRBJ2-5, with D possibly TRBD1 on 5 matching bases. V was cut by 3 bases and J by 5 bases, with 10 bases left in between. This CDR3 region has 13 residues. Germline V gene data show CDR1 as SEHNR and CDR2 as FQNEAQ (reference sequence). The CDR3 bases are TGTGCCAGCAGCTTGACAGTTCAGGAGACCCAGTACTTC. It yields the protein CASSLTVQETQYF.

The rearrangement uses TRBV29-1 and TRBJ2-7; 7 bases map to TRBD1. Germline trimming cut 8 bases from V and 0 bases from J; bases unmatched to any gene: 4. Germline V lookup: CDR1 SQVTM, CDR2 ANQGSEA. The CDR3 is 12 amino acids. In DNA, the CDR3 is TGCAGCTTCAGACAGGGCTCCTACGAGCAGTACTTC. Its translation: CSFRQGSYEQYF.

V is TRBV30 and J is TRBJ2-7; a possible D gene is TRBD2 (6 bases). The CDR3 consists of 12 residues. Germline lookup yields CDR1 GTSNPN and CDR2 SVGIG (reference sequence). V was trimmed by 1 base and J by 2 bases, leaving 6 bases between them. The CDR3 DNA is TGTGCCTGGAGTGGGGGGGCCTACGAGCAGTACTTC. Translating gives CAWSGGAYEQYF.

The genes are TRBV30 and TRBJ1-6, with 8 bases fitting TRBD1. Germline lookup yields CDR1 GTSNPN and CDR2 SVGIG (reference sequence). The V gene end was trimmed by 3 bases and the J gene end by 5 bases; junction bases not matched to a gene: 9. The CDR3 is made up of 16 amino acids. The CDR3: CAWRGLGTGNNSPLHF. CDR3 sequence (DNA): TGTGCCTGGAGGGGTCTCGGGACAGGCAATAATTCACCCCTCCACTTT.

This chain connects TRBV18 to TRBJ2-3, with 12 bases aligning to TRBD2. The trim removed 3 bases at V and 5 bases at J, leaving 0 bases unmatched. The CDR3 contains 14 residues. CDR1 and CDR2 (germline): KGHSH, LQKENI. CDR3 nucleotide sequence: TGTGCCAGCTCACCGACTAGCGGGAGAGATACGCAGTATTTT. Residues: CASSPTSGRDTQYF.

The V and J genes are TRBV7-9 and TRBJ2-5; D might be TRBD1 or TRBD2, each matching 5 bases. CDR1 is SEHNR and CDR2 is FQNEAQ in the germline V gene (reference sequence). The ends were cut back, 6 bases at V and 3 bases at J, with 17 bases in the middle. The CDR3 sequence is 15 residues long. Here the CDR3 DNA reads TGTGCCAGCAGACGCACCGGGGCCCAAAAAGAGACCCAGTACTTC. Translating gives CASRRTGAQKETQYF.

The rearrangement links TRBV5-4 to TRBJ1-1; D call uncertain. In germline, CDR1 is SGHNT, CDR2 YYREEE (reference sequence). V was shortened by 0 bases and J by 4 bases, with 1 base between the two germline ends. This CDR3 spans 11 amino acids. CDR3 bases: TGTGCCAGCAGCTTGGGCACTGAAGCTTTCTTT. Translation: CASSLGTEAFF.

J is TRBJ2-7 and V is TRBV23-1, with a weak D call TRBD2 (6 bases). TRBV23-1 is treated as an ORF (open reading frame) with a function not yet certain. CDR3 length: 16 residues. Trimming cost V 4 bases and J 2 bases, with 18 bases left between them. This CDR3 reads CASSPGGAGKTYEQYF. The CDR3 DNA sequence: TGCGCCAGCAGTCCTGGAGGGGCAGGGAAAACCTACGAGCAGTACTTC.

The chain employs TRBV29-1 and TRBJ2-3, with 8 nucleotides matching TRBD2. V gave up 6 bases and J gave up 1 base; unmatched junction bases: 3. CDR1 is SQVTM, CDR2 ANQGSEA, per germline. There are 13 residues in the CDR3. CDR3 residues: CSVLLAGTDTQYF. The CDR3 coding sequence is TGCAGCGTCCTACTAGCGGGCACAGATACGCAGTATTTT.

This clone has just a few counts. The chain couples TRBV18 to TRBJ1-5, with 7 positions matching TRBD1. CDR1 and CDR2 (germline): KGHSH, LQKENI. Trimming removed 4 bases from V and 0 bases from J; junction bases left unmatched: 0. The CDR3 sequence is 14 residues long. Here the CDR3 DNA reads TGTGCCAGCTCACGACAGGGTAGCAATCAGCCCCAGCATTTT. Encoded protein: CASSRQGSNQPQHF.

This sequence joins TRBV19 and TRBJ2-7; 8 nucleotides agree with TRBD2. Germline trimming cut 6 bases from V and 7 bases from J; bases unmatched to any gene: 14. The CDR3 has 15 amino acids. Germline V gives CDR1 LNHDA, CDR2 SQIVND (reference sequence). CDR3 sequence reads: CASSSSSGRWGEQYF. The CDR3 bases are TGTGCCAGTAGCTCCTCTAGCGGGCGCTGGGGGGAGCAGTACTTC. Combining the CDR3 with reference TRBV19 and TRBJ2-7 gives the whole variable domain DGGITQSPKYLFRKEGQNVTLSCEQNLNHDAMYWYRQDPGQGLRLIYYSQIVNDFQKGDIAEGYSVSREKKESFPLTVTSAQKNPTAFYLCASSSSSGRWGEQYFGPGTRLTVT.

This rearrangement joins TRBV6-5 to TRBJ1-5; maybe TRBD1 (6 bases). This CDR3 contains 15 residues. Germline V gene lookup returns CDR1 MNHEY and CDR2 SVGAGI. The V and J ends lost 7 bases and 0 bases respectively, with 13 bases between them. CDR3 residues: CASKKTGVSNQPQHF. The CDR3 nucleotides read TGTGCCAGCAAAAAGACAGGCGTTAGCAATCAGCCCCAGCATTTT.